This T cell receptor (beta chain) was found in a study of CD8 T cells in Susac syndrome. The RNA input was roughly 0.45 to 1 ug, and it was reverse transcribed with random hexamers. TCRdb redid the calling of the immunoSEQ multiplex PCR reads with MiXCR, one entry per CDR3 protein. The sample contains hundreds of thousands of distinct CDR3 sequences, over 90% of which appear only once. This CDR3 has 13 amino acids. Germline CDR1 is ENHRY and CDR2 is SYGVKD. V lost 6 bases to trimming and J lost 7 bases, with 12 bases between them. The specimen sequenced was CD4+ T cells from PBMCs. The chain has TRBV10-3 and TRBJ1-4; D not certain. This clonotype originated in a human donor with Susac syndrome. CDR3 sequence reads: CAIRDLPTEKLFF. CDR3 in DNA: TGTGCCATCAGGGATCTGCCGACTGAAAAACTGTTTTTT.